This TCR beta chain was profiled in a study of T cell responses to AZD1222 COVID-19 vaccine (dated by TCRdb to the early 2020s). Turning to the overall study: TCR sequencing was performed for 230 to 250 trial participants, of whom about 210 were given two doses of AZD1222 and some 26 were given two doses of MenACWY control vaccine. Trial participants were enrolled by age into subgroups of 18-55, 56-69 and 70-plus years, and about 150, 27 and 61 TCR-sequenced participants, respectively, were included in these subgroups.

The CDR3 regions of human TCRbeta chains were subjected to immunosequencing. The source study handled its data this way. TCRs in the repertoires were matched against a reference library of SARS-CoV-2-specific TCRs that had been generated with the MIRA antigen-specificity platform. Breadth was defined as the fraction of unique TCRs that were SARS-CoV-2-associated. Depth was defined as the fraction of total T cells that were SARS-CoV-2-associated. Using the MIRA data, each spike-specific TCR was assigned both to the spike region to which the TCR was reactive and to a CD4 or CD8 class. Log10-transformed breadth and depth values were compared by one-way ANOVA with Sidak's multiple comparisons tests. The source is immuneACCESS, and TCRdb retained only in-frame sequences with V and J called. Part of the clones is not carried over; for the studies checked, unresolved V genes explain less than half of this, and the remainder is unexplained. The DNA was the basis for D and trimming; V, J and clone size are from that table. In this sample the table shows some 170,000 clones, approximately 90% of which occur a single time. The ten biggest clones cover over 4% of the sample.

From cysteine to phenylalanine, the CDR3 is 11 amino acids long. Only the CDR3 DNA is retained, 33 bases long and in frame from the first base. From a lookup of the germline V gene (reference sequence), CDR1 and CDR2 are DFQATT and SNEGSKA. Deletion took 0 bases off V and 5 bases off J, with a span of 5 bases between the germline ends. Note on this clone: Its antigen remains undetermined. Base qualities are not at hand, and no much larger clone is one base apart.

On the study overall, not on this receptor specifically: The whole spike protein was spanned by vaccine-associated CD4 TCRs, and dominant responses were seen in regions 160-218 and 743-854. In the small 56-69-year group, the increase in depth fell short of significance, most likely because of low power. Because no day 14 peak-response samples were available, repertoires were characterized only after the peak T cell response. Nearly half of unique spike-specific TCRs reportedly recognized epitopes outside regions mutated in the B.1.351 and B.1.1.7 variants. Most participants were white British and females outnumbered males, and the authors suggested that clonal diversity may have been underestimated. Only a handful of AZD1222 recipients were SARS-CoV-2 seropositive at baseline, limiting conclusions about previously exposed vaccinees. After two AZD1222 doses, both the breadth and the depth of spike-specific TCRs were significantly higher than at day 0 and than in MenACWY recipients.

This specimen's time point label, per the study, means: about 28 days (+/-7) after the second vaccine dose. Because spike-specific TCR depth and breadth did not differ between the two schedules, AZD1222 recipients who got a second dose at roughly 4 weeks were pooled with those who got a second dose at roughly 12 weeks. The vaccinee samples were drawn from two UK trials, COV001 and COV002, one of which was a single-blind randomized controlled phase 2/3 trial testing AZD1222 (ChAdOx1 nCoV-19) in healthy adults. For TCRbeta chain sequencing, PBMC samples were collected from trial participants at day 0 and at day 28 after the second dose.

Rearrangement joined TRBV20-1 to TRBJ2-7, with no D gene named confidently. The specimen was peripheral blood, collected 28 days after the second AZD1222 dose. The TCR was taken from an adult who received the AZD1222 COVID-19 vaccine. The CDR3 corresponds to CSARDPDEQYF. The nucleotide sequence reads TGCAGTGCTAGAGATCCCGACGAGCAGTACTTC.